Listed below are T cell receptor beta chains from one sample, sequenced in a study of CD8 T cells in ankylosing spondylitis. TCRdb reprocessed the 5' RACE reads with MiXCR, giving one entry per CDR3 protein. The sample records about 540,000 distinct CDR3 sequences, 9.5% to 15% being singletons. What was sequenced was blood, either unsorted or a sorted T cell fraction (not recorded which). These receptors were taken from a male donor with ankylosing spondylitis. The CDR3 runs from the conserved cysteine through the conserved F or W. D genes are given only for firm matches. The size of a clone is reported for some rows only, either as once, few or many, or as a class for expanded clones.

CDR3aa: CASSLPESTDTQYF
CDR3nt: TGCGCCAGCAGCTTGCCAGAAAGCACAGATACGCAGTATTTT
v_gene: TRBV5-1
abundance: NA
len: 14
d_gene: NA
j_gene: TRBJ2-3

CDR3aa: CASSPGGGENTEAFF
CDR3nt: TGCGCCAGCAGCCCAGGTGGGGGCGAGAACACTGAAGCTTTCTTT
v_gene: TRBV5-1
abundance: many
len: 15
d_gene: NA
j_gene: TRBJ1-1

CDR3aa: CSATDGRANYGYTF
CDR3nt: TGCAGTGCCACCGACGGCAGAGCTAACTATGGCTACACCTTC
v_gene: TRBV20-1
abundance: NA
len: 14
d_gene: NA
j_gene: TRBJ1-2

CDR3aa: CASSGGLEETQYF
CDR3nt: TGTGCCAGTAGTGGGGGCCTTGAGGAGACCCAGTACTTC
v_gene: TRBV19
abundance: NA
len: 13
d_gene: NA
j_gene: TRBJ2-5

CDR3aa: CASNPIANTEAFF
CDR3nt: TGTGCCAGCAACCCTATAGCGAACACTGAAGCTTTCTTT
v_gene: TRBV14
abundance: NA
len: 13
d_gene: NA
j_gene: TRBJ1-1

CDR3aa: CAWSRVMNTEAFF
CDR3nt: TGTGCCTGGAGTCGGGTCATGAACACTGAAGCTTTCTTT
v_gene: TRBV30
abundance: few
len: 13
d_gene: NA
j_gene: TRBJ1-1

CDR3aa: CASSLASGMVEQFF
CDR3nt: TGTGCCAGCAGCTTGGCTAGCGGGATGGTAGAGCAGTTCTTC
v_gene: TRBV7-9
abundance: few
len: 14
d_gene: TRBD2
j_gene: TRBJ2-1

CDR3aa: CASSPDRTGANVLTF
CDR3nt: TGTGCCAGCTCACCAGACAGAACTGGGGCCAACGTCCTGACTTTC
v_gene: TRBV18
abundance: NA
len: 15
d_gene: NA
j_gene: TRBJ2-6

CDR3aa: CASRGQGGSGGNQPQHF
CDR3nt: TGTGCCAGCAGGGGGCAGGGAGGGTCTGGTGGCAATCAGCCCCAGCATTTT
v_gene: TRBV2
abundance: few
len: 17
d_gene: NA
j_gene: TRBJ1-5

CDR3aa: CASSLFVDTEAFF
CDR3nt: TGTGCCAGCAGCTTATTCGTTGATACTGAAGCTTTCTTT
v_gene: TRBV11-2
abundance: few
len: 13
d_gene: NA
j_gene: TRBJ1-1

CDR3aa: CAWSISPDRVQGGYTF
CDR3nt: TGTGCCTGGAGTATCTCCCCGGACAGGGTTCAAGGTGGCTACACCTTC
v_gene: TRBV30
abundance: once
len: 16
d_gene: TRBD1
j_gene: TRBJ1-2

CDR3aa: CAINNYVQETQYF
CDR3nt: TGTGCCATCAACAATTATGTCCAAGAGACCCAGTACTTC
v_gene: TRBV10-3
abundance: many
len: 13
d_gene: NA
j_gene: TRBJ2-5

CDR3aa: CASSLLGGLRTGELFF
CDR3nt: TGTGCCAGCAGCTTGTTGGGGGGCCTGAGGACCGGGGAGCTGTTTTTT
v_gene: TRBV5-5
abundance: NA
len: 16
d_gene: NA
j_gene: TRBJ2-2

CDR3aa: CASSRRTGGRMNTEAFF
CDR3nt: TGCGCCAGCAGCCGACGGACAGGGGGACGCATGAACACTGAAGCTTTCTTT
v_gene: TRBV5-1
abundance: NA
len: 17
d_gene: TRBD1
j_gene: TRBJ1-1

CDR3aa: CASSPWTSGSSKGANVLTF
CDR3nt: TGTGCCAGCAGTCCCTGGACTAGCGGGAGCTCGAAGGGGGCCAACGTCCTGACTTTC
v_gene: TRBV12-3/TRBV12-4
abundance: few
len: 19
d_gene: TRBD2
j_gene: TRBJ2-6

CDR3aa: CASSTGQGTDSTDTQYF
CDR3nt: TGTGCCAGCAGTACCGGACAGGGGACGGATAGCACAGATACGCAGTATTTT
v_gene: TRBV12-3/TRBV12-4
abundance: NA
len: 17
d_gene: TRBD1
j_gene: TRBJ2-3

CDR3aa: CASRLQRSYNEQFF
CDR3nt: TGTGCCAGCAGATTACAGAGATCCTACAATGAGCAGTTCTTC
v_gene: TRBV11-2
abundance: few
len: 14
d_gene: NA
j_gene: TRBJ2-1

CDR3aa: CASRLDQGFGTGELFF
CDR3nt: TGTGCCAGCAGATTGGATCAGGGGTTTGGCACCGGGGAGCTGTTTTTT
v_gene: TRBV5-4
abundance: NA
len: 16
d_gene: NA
j_gene: TRBJ2-2

CDR3aa: CASSFGTDSYNEQFF
CDR3nt: TGTGCCAGCAGCTTCGGGACGGATTCCTACAATGAGCAGTTCTTC
v_gene: TRBV7-8
abundance: NA
len: 15
d_gene: NA
j_gene: TRBJ2-1

CDR3aa: CASSHTAHGYTF
CDR3nt: TGTGCCAGCAGCCACACAGCCCATGGCTACACCTTC
v_gene: TRBV3-1
abundance: few
len: 12
d_gene: NA
j_gene: TRBJ1-2

CDR3aa: CASSHAERRNEKLFF
CDR3nt: TGTGCCAGCAGCCATGCGGAACGGCGTAATGAAAAACTGTTTTTT
v_gene: TRBV3-1
abundance: many
len: 15
d_gene: NA
j_gene: TRBJ1-4

CDR3aa: CAISDRTSTHNEQFF
CDR3nt: TGTGCCATCAGTGATAGGACTTCAACCCACAATGAGCAGTTCTTC
v_gene: TRBV10-3
abundance: NA
len: 15
d_gene: NA
j_gene: TRBJ2-1

CDR3aa: CASSGYETGGYEQYF
CDR3nt: TGTGCCAGCAGTGGCTACGAGACAGGGGGGTACGAGCAGTACTTC
v_gene: TRBV6-1
abundance: NA
len: 15
d_gene: TRBD1
j_gene: TRBJ2-7

CDR3aa: CASSLGTGRLAEAFF
CDR3nt: TGTGCCAGCAGCCTCGGGACAGGGCGGCTCGCTGAAGCTTTCTTT
v_gene: TRBV14
abundance: NA
len: 15
d_gene: TRBD1
j_gene: TRBJ1-1